The T cell receptor beta chain under discussion was sequenced for a study of blood T cell repertoires in COVID-19. On the study more broadly: Samples of COVID-19 (acute and convalescent) were obtained from the United States, Italy and Spain.

In the source study's methods: How many nucleated cells were present was estimated from reference gene primer amplification. Sequenced by immunoSEQ multiplex PCR; TCRdb stores in-frame clones only, minus some. V and J calls and clone size are given by that table; D and trimming were obtained from the DNA. The data contain over 150,000 clones, 85% to 90% of them singletons. This CDR3 comprises 15 residues. With 4 bases clipped from V and 4 bases from J, the junction kept 8 bases outside the gene matches. Germline CDR1 is SGHTA and CDR2 is FQGNSA. This TCR came from a man aged 70 or older with active or convalescent COVID-19. This rearrangement joins TRBV7-2 to TRBJ2-7; 9 bases are shared with TRBD2. Source material: peripheral blood. The CDR3 loop reads CASSSPVAGVYEQYF. CDR3 nucleotide sequence: TGTGCCAGCAGCTCTCCTGTAGCGGGAGTTTACGAGCAGTACTTC.